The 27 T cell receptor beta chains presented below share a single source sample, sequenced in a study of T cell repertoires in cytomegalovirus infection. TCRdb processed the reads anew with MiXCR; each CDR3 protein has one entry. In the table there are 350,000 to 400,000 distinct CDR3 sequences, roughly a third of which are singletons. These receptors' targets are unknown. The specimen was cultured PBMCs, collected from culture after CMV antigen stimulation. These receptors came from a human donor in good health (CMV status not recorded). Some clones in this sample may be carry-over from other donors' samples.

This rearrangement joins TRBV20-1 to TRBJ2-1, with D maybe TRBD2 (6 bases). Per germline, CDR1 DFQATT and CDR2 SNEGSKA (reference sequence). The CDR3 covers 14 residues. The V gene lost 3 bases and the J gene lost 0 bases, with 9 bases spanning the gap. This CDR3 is CSARGRPSYNEQFF. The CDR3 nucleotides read TGCAGTGCTAGGGGGAGGCCCTCCTACAATGAGCAGTTCTTC.

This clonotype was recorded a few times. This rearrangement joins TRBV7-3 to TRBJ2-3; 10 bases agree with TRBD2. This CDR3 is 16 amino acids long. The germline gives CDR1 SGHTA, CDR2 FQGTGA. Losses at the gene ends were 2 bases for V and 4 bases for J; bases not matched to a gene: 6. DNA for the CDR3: TGTGCCAGCAGCTTAGCAGCGGGAGGGCCGGCAGATACGCAGTATTTT. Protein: CASSLAAGGPADTQYF.

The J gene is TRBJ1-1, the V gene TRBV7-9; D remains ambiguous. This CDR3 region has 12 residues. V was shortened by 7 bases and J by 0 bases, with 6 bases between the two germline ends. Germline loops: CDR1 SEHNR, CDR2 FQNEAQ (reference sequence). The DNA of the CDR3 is TGTGCCAGCACCTCGGTGAACACTGAAGCTTTCTTT. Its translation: CASTSVNTEAFF.

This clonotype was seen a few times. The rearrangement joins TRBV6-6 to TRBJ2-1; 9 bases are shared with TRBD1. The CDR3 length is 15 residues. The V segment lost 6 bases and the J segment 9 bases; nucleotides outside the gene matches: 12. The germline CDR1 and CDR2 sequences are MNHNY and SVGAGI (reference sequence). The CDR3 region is CASRTPRDRAIEQFF. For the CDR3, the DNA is TGTGCCAGCAGAACGCCTAGGGACAGGGCGATTGAGCAGTTCTTC.

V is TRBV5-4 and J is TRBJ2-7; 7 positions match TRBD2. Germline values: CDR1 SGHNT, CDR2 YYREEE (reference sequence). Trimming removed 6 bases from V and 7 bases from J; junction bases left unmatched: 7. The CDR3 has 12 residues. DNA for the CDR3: TGTGCCAGCACTCGGGGGGACTTGGAGCAGTACTTC. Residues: CASTRGDLEQYF.

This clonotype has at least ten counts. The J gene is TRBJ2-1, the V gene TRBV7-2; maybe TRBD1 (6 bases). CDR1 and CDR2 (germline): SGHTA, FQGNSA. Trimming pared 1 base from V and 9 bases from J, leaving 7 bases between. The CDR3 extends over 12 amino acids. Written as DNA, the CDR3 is TGTGCCAGCAGCTTAGAACAGGGTGAGCAGTTCTTC. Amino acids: CASSLEQGEQFF.

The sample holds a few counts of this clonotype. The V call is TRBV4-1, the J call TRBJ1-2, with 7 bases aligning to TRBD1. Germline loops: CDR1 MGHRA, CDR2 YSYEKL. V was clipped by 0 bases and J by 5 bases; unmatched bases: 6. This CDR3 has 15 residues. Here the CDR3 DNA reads TGCGCCAGCAGCCAAGACGCGCAGGGGGATTATGGCTACACCTTC. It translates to CASSQDAQGDYGYTF.

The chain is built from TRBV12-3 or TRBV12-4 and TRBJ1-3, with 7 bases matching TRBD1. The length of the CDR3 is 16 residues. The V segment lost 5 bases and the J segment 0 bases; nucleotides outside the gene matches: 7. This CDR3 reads CASSPNAGGSGNTIYF. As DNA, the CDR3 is TGTGCCAGCAGTCCCAATGCAGGGGGCTCTGGAAACACCATATATTTT.

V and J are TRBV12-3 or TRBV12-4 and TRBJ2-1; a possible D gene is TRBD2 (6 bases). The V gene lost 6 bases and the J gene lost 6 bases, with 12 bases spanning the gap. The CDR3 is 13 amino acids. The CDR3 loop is CASSLGSFNEQFF. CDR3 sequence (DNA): TGTGCCAGCAGCCTCGGGAGCTTCAATGAGCAGTTCTTC.

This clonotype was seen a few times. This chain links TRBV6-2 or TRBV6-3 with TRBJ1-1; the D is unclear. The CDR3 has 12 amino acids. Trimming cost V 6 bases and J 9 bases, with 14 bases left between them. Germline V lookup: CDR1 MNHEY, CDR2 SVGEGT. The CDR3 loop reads CASRKSGTQAFF. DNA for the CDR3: TGTGCCAGCAGAAAAAGTGGCACACAAGCTTTCTTT.

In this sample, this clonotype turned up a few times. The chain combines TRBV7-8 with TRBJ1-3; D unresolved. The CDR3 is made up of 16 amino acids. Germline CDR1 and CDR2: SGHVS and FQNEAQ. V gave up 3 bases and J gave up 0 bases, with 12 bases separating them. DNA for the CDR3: TGTGCCAGCAGCTTCCGGGATCAGCTCTCTGGAAACACCATATATTTT. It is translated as CASSFRDQLSGNTIYF.

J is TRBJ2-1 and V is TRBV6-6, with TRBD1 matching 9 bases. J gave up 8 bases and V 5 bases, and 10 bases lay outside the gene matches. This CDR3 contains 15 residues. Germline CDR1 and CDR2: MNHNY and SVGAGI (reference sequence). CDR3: CASSVYRGRVDEQFF. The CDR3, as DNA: TGTGCCAGCAGTGTCTACAGGGGGCGCGTAGATGAGCAGTTCTTC.

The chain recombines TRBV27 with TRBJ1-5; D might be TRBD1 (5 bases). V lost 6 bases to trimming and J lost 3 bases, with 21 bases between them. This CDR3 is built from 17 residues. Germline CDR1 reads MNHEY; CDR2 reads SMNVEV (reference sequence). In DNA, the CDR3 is TGTGCCAGCAGCCGGACCGCCGGGACGGCTCACAATCAGCCCCAGCATTTT. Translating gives CASSRTAGTAHNQPQHF.

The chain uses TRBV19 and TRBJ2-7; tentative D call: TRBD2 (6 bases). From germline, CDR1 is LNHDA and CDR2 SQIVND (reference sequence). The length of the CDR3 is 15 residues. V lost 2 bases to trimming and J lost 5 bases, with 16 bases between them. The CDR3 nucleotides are TGTGCCAGTAGTATAACCGAGGCGGGGCGCCACGAGCAGTACTTC. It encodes CASSITEAGRHEQYF.

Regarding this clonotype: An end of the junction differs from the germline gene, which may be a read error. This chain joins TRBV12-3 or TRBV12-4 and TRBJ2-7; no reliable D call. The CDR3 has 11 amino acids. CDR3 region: CASSLVRPRDF. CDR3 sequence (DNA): TGTGCCAGCAGTCTCGTAAGGCCCAGAGACTTC.

The CDR3 is CASSQVPNTEAFF. Written as DNA, the CDR3 is TGCGCCAGCAGCCAAGTGCCGAACACTGAAGCTTTCTTT. The V call is TRBV4-3, the J call TRBJ1-1; D unclear. The CDR3 runs 13 residues. V was cut by 1 base and J by 1 base, with 4 bases left in between. Germline assignment: CDR1 LGHNA and CDR2 YSLEER.

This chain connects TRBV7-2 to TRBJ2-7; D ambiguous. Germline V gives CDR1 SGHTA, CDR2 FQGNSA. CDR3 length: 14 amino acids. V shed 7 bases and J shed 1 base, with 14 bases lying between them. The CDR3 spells CASTALGPSYEQYF. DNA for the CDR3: TGTGCCAGCACCGCTTTAGGGCCATCCTACGAGCAGTACTTC.

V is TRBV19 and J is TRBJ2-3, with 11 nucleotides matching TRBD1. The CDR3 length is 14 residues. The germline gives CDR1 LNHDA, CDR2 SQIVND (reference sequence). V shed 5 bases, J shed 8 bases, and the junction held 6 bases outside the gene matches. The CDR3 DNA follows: TGTGCCAGTAGTGTGGACAGGGGGCTCAGTACGCAGTATTTT. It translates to CASSVDRGLSTQYF.

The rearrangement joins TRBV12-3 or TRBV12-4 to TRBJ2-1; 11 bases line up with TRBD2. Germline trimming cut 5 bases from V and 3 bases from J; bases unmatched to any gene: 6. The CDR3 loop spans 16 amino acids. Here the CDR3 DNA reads TGTGCCAGCAGTCTACGACTAGCGGGACTCTACAATGAGCAGTTCTTC. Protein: CASSLRLAGLYNEQFF.

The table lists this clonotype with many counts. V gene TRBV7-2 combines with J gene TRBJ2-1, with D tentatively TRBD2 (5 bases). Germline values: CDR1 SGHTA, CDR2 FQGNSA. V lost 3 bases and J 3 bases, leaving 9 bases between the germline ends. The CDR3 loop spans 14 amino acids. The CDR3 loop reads CASSFRSGYNEQFF. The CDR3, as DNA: TGTGCCAGCAGCTTTCGCAGCGGCTACAATGAGCAGTTCTTC. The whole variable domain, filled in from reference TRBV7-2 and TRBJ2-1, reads GAGVSQSPSNKVTEKGKDVELRCDPISGHTALYWYRQSLGQGLEFLIYFQGNSAPDKSGLPSDRFSAERTGGSVSTLTIQRTQQEDSAVYLCASSFRSGYNEQFFGPGTRLTVL.

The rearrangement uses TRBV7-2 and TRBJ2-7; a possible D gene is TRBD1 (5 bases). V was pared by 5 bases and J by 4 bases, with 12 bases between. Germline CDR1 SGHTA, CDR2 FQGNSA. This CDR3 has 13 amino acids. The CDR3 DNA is TGTGCCAGCAGCAAAGGGCAGGGTTACGAGCAGTACTTC. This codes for CASSKGQGYEQYF.

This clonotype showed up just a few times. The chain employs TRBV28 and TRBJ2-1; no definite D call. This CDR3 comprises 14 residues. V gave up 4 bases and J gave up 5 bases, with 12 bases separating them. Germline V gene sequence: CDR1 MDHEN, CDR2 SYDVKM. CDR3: CASSSRRFDNEQFF. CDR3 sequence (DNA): TGTGCCAGCAGTTCCCGACGCTTTGACAATGAGCAGTTCTTC.

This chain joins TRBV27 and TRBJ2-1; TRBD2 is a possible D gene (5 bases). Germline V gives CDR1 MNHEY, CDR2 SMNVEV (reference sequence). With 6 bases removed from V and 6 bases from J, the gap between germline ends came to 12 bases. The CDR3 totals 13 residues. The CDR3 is CASRLEGSNEQFF. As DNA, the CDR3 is TGTGCCAGCAGACTAGAAGGGAGCAATGAGCAGTTCTTC.

DNA for the CDR3: TGTGCCAGCAGCTCCGCTAGGAGTGAGCAGTTCTTC. As protein: CASSSARSEQFF. This chain links TRBV7-2 with TRBJ2-1, with D unresolved. V lost 4 bases, J lost 9 bases, and 10 bases lay in between. Looked up from germline, CDR1 is SGHTA and CDR2 is FQGNSA. The length of the CDR3 is 12 residues.

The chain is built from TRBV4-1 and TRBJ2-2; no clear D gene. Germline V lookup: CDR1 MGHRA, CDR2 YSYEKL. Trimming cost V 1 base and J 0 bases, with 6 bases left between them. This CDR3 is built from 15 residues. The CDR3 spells CASSQGRTNTGELFF. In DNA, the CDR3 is TGCGCCAGCAGCCAAGGCCGCACGAACACCGGGGAGCTGTTTTTT.

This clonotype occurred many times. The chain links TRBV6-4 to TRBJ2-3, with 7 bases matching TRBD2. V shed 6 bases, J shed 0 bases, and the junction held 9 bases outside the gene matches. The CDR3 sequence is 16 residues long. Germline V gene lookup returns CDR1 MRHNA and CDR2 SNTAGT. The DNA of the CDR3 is TGTGCCAGCAGCGATCACCCTAGCGGTAGCACAGATACGCAGTATTTT. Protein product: CASSDHPSGSTDTQYF.

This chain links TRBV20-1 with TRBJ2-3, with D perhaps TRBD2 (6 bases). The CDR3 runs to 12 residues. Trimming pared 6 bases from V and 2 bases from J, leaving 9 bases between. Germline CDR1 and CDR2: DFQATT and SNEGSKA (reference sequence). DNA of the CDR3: TGCAGTGCCAGGCGGGACACAGATACGCAGTATTTT. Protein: CSARRDTDTQYF.